Below are 8 T cell receptor beta chains sequenced from a single sample in a study of cytomegalovirus exposure and HLA in healthy donors. Assay: immunoSEQ multiplex PCR; the TCRdb copy retains only in-frame clones and omits some. Of over 100,000 clones in the sample, about 88% are singletons; the top ten hold about 2%. Sequencing was done on a sample of PBMCs. These TCRs come from a woman aged 18-29 years in good health and CMV-seronegative.

The chain recombines TRBV5-1 with TRBJ2-7; 7 bases align to TRBD2. Germline values: CDR1 SGHRS, CDR2 YFSETQ. The CDR3 has 12 amino acids. V shed 7 bases and J 0 bases; nucleotides not matched to a gene: 1. CDR3 sequence reads: CASGGGSYEQYF. Written as DNA, the CDR3 is TGCGCCAGCGGGGGGGGCTCCTACGAGCAGTACTTC.

This chain links TRBV9 with TRBJ2-3, with 13 nucleotides matching TRBD2. The CDR3 runs to 16 residues. In germline, CDR1 is SGDLS, CDR2 YYNGEE. V was clipped by 4 bases and J by 4 bases; unmatched bases: 6. Written as DNA, the CDR3 is TGTGCCAGCAGCCCAGGTGGACTAGCGGGAGCAGATACGCAGTATTTT. It specifies CASSPGGLAGADTQYF. The full variable domain, with the rest looked up from reference TRBV9 and TRBJ2-3, is DSGVTQTPKHLITATGQRVTLRCSPRSGDLSVYWYQQSLDQGLQFLIQYYNGEERAKGNILERFSAQQFPDLHSELNLSSLELGDSALYFCASSPGGLAGADTQYFGPGTRLTVL.

The CDR3 is CVRSSSPVAPSYNEQFF. For the CDR3, the DNA is TGTGTCAGAAGTTCAAGCCCTGTCGCTCCGTCATACAATGAGCAGTTCTTC. The chain combines TRBV7-5 with TRBJ2-1; TRBD2 was called by the table and not checked on the DNA. TRBV7-5 is termed a pseudogene. The CDR3 is made up of 17 amino acids.

V and J are TRBV9 and TRBJ2-1; 13 positions agree with TRBD2. CDR3 length equals 20 residues. Germline assignment: CDR1 SGDLS and CDR2 YYNGEE. Germline trimming cut 0 bases from V and 1 base from J; bases unmatched to any gene: 10. DNA of the CDR3: TGTGCCAGCAGCGTAGGAATCGGACTAGCGGGGGAACCTTCCTACAATGAGCAGTTCTTC. It specifies CASSVGIGLAGEPSYNEQFF.

The rearrangement joins TRBV28 to TRBJ2-7; maybe TRBD2 (6 bases). The CDR3 has 17 amino acids. The germline V and J ends were trimmed by 8 bases and 3 bases, with 26 bases remaining between them. Germline assignment: CDR1 MDHEN and CDR2 SYDVKM. CDR3 sequence (DNA): TGTGCCAGCCCCCCACCTTATACACGGATGGAGGGCTACGAGCAGTACTTC. Amino acid sequence: CASPPPYTRMEGYEQYF. Drawing the rest from reference TRBV28 and TRBJ2-7, the complete variable domain is DVKVTQSSRYLVKRTGEKVFLECVQDMDHENMFWYRQDPGLGLRLIYFSYDVKMKEKGDIPEGYSVSREKKERFSLILESASTNQTSMYLCASPPPYTRMEGYEQYFGPGTRLTVT.

DNA for the CDR3: TGTGCCAGCAGCTTAGATATAGAGGGCATAGCGGCGGGAGTCTCAGATACGCAGTATTTT. It codes for CASSLDIEGIAAGVSDTQYF. The chain recombines TRBV11-2 with TRBJ2-3; 7 bases map to TRBD2. The CDR3 length is 20 residues. Germline loops: CDR1 SGHAT, CDR2 FQNNGV. With V trimmed by 0 bases and J by 4 bases, 19 bases remained unmatched.

The sample holds a few counts of this clone. Here the CDR3 reads CASTLAGGLAGELFF. CDR3 nucleotides: TGCGCCAGCACCCTAGCGGGGGGGCTCGCCGGGGAGCTGTTTTTT. The rearrangement links TRBV5-1 to TRBJ2-2; TRBD2 matches 12 bases. Germline V CDR1 and CDR2: SGHRS, YFSETQ. CDR3 length: 15 amino acids. J gave up 6 bases and V 6 bases, and 6 bases lay outside the gene matches.

This chain links TRBV30 with TRBJ1-1, with D maybe TRBD1 (5 bases). Trimming shortened V by 2 bases and J by 3 bases, and 13 bases separated the two germline ends. The germline V gene has CDR1 GTSNPN and CDR2 SVGIG (reference sequence). The CDR3 is made up of 14 amino acids. CDR3 protein: CAWSFNWGDTEAFF. CDR3 DNA: TGTGCCTGGAGTTTTAACTGGGGGGACACTGAAGCTTTCTTT.